The clone carrying this TCR beta chain appeared a few times. Its cognate antigen is unknown. The data belong to a study of T cells after yellow fever vaccination. TCRdb reanalysed the 5' RACE reads using MiXCR and keeps one entry per CDR3 protein. Of around 550,000 distinct CDR3 sequences in the sample, under 25% were seen once. Study-wide points: FACS-sorted repertoires could contain abundant clonotypes contaminating from the bulk population.

This CDR3 has 14 residues. Germline trimming cut 7 bases from V and 2 bases from J; bases unmatched to any gene: 7. CDR1 is MDHEN and CDR2 is SYDVKM in the germline V gene. This rearrangement joins TRBV28 to TRBJ2-7; 8 bases map to TRBD1. The specimen was PBMCs, collected 15 days after the yellow fever booster vaccination. This TCR came from a man aged 25-45 years who received the YFV17D yellow fever vaccine. CDR3 sequence: CASTSGQGTYEQYF. CDR3 DNA sequence: TGTGCCAGCACTTCCGGACAGGGTACCTACGAGCAGTACTTC.